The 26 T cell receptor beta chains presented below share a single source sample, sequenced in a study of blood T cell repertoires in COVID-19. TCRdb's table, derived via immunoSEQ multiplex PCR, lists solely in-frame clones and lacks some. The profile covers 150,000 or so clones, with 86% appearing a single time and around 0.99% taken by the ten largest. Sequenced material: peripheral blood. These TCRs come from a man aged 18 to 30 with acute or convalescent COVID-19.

The CDR3 reads CASSQWQFSYNSPLHF. The CDR3 bases are TGCGCCAGCAGTCAATGGCAGTTCTCCTATAATTCACCCCTCCACTTT. This chain uses TRBV4-1 with TRBJ1-6; D gene unclear. CDR3 length: 16 residues. Germline assignment: CDR1 MGHRA and CDR2 YSYEKL. Trimming stripped 6 bases from V and 0 bases from J, with 12 bases between.

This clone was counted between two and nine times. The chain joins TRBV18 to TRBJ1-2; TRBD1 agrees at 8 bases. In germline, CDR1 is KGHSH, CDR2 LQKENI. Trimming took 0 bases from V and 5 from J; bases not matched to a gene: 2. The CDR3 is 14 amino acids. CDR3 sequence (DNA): TGTGCCAGCTCACCACCGGACAGGGTTTATGGCTACACCTTC. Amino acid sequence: CASSPPDRVYGYTF.

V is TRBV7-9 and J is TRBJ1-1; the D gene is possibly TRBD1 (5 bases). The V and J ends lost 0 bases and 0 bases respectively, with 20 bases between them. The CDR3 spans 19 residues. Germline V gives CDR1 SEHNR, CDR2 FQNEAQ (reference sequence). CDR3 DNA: TGTGCCAGCAGCTTAGCTCAGGGACGGAGGGTGAAGATGAACACTGAAGCTTTCTTT. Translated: CASSLAQGRRVKMNTEAFF.

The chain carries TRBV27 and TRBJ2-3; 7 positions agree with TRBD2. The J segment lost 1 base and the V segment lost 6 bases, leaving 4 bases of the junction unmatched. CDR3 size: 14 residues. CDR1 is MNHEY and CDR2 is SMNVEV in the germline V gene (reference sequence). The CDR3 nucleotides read TGTGCCAGCAGATTAAGCGGGGGCACAGATACGCAGTATTTT. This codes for CASRLSGGTDTQYF.

The CDR3, as DNA: TGTGCCACAGGACAGGGGCGAGCAGATACGCAGTATTTT. Translated: CATGQGRADTQYF. The V and J genes are TRBV19 and TRBJ2-3; 9 nucleotides line up with TRBD1. Germline CDR1 is LNHDA and CDR2 is SQIVND (reference sequence). The CDR3 contains 13 residues. V trimming: 10 bases; J trimming: 4 bases; junction bases outside the gene matches: 6.

CDR3 in amino acids: CASSTKLAGGRHTQYF. Written as DNA, the CDR3 is TGTGCCAGCAGCACTAAACTAGCGGGGGGGCGTCATACGCAGTATTTT. The genes are TRBV9 and TRBJ2-3; the match to TRBD2 covers 13 bases. The CDR3 sequence is 16 residues long. Germline assignment: CDR1 SGDLS and CDR2 YYNGEE. The V and J ends lost 4 bases and 7 bases, in that order; junction bases with no gene match: 9.

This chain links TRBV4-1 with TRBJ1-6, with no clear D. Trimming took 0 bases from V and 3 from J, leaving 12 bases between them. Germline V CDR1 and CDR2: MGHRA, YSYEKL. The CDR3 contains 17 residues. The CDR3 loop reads CASSQETNAIYNSPLHF. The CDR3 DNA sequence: TGCGCCAGCAGCCAAGAGACAAATGCAATCTATAATTCACCCCTCCACTTT.

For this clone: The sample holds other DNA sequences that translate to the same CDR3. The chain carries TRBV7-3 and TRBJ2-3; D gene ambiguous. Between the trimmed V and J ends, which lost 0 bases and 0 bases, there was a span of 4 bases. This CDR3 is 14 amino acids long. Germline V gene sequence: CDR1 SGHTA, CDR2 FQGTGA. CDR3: CASSLTSSTDTQYF. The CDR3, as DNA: TGTGCCAGCAGCTTAACCTCTAGCACAGATACGCAGTATTTT.

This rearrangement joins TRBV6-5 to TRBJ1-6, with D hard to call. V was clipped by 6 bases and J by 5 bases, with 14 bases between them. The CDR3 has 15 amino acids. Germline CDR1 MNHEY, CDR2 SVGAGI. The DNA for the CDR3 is TGTGCCAGCAGACATGGGAGAAATGATAATTCACCCCTCCACTTT. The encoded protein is CASRHGRNDNSPLHF.

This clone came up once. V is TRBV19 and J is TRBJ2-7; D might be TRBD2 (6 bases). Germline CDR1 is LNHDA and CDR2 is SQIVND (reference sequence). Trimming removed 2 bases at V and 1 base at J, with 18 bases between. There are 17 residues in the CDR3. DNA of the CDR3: TGTGCCAGTAGTATACTATCTTCGAGTAGCGGTTCCTACGAGCAGTACTTC. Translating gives CASSILSSSSGSYEQYF.

The CDR3 DNA is TGTGCCAGCAGCCAGTCCGGACAGGGCACCGGGGAGCTGTTTTTT. Encoded protein: CASSQSGQGTGELFF. V gene TRBV7-3 combines with J gene TRBJ2-2, with 8 nucleotides matching TRBD1. V was pared by 5 bases and J by 4 bases, with 6 bases of the junction left unmatched. Germline values: CDR1 SGHTA, CDR2 FQGTGA. The CDR3 covers 15 residues.

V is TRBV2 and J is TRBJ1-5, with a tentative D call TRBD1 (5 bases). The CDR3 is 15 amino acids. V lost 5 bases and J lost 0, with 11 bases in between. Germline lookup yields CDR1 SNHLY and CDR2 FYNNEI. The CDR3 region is CASSRQPYSNQPQHF. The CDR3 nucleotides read TGTGCCAGCAGTCGACAGCCTTATAGCAATCAGCCCCAGCATTTT. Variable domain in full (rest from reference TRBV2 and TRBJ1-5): EPEVTQTPSHQVTQMGQEVILRCVPISNHLYFYWYRQILGQKVEFLVSFYNNEISEKSEIFDDQFSVERPDGSNFTLKIRSTKLEDSAMYFCASSRQPYSNQPQHFGDGTRLSIL.

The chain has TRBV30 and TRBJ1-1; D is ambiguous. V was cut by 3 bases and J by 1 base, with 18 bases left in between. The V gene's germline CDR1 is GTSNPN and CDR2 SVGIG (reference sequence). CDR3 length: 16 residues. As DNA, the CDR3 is TGTGCCTGGAGCCCTCGTCTCCGGGAAGGGAACACTGAAGCTTTCTTT. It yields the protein CAWSPRLREGNTEAFF.

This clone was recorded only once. This CDR3 is CAWSVRGQGNQPQHF. The CDR3 nucleotides read TGTGCCTGGAGTGTACGGGGACAGGGGAATCAGCCCCAGCATTTT. The chain combines TRBV30 with TRBJ1-5; TRBD1 matches 10 bases. Unmatched junction bases numbered 3, after V lost 0 bases and J lost 4 bases. Germline CDR1 is GTSNPN and CDR2 is SVGIG (reference sequence). The CDR3 loop spans 15 amino acids.

The CDR3, as DNA: TGTGCCAGCAGCTTATTGCGGGGGGGCGATACGCAGTATTTT. It translates to CASSLLRGGDTQYF. This chain connects TRBV7-9 to TRBJ2-3, with 9 bases aligning to TRBD2. Germline CDR1 reads SEHNR; CDR2 reads FQNEAQ (reference sequence). V gave up 2 bases and J gave up 6 bases; unmatched junction bases: 3. The CDR3 is 14 residues long.

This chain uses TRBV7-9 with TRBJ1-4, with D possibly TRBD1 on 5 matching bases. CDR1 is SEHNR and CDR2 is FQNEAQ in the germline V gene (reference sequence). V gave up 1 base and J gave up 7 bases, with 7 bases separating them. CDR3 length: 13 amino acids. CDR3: CASSLGQGEKLFF. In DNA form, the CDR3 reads TGTGCCAGCAGCTTAGGGCAGGGTGAAAAACTGTTTTTT.

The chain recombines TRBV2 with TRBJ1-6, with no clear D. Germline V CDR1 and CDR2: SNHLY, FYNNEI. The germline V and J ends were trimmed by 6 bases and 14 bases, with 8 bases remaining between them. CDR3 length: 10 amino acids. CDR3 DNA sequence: TGTGCCAGCAGAGAGTCATCCCTCCACTTT. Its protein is CASRESSLHF.

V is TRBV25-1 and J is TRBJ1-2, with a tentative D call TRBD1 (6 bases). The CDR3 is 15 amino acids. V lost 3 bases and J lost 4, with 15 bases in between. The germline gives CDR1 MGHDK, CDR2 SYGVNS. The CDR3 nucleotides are TGTGCCAGCAGTGACCCAAGGGGGGGCGGCTATGGCTACACCTTC. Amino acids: CASSDPRGGGYGYTF.

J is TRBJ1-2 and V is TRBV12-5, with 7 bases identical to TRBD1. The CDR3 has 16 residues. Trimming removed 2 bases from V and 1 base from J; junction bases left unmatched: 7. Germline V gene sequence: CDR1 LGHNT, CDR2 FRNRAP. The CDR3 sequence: CASGLYGQVINYGYTF. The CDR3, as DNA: TGTGCTAGTGGTTTGTACGGACAGGTGATTAACTATGGCTACACCTTC. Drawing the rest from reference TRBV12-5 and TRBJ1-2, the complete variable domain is DARVTQTPRHKVTEMGQEVTMRCQPILGHNTVFWYRQTMMQGLELLAYFRNRAPLDDSGMPKDRFSAEMPDATLATLKIQPSEPRDSAVYFCASGLYGQVINYGYTFGSGTRLTVV.

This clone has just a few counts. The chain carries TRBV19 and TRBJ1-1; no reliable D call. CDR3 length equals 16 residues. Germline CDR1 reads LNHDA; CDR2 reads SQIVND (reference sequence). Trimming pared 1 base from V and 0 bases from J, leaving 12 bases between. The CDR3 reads CASSIGEGRVNTEAFF. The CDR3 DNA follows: TGTGCCAGTAGTATAGGGGAAGGGCGGGTGAACACTGAAGCTTTCTTT.

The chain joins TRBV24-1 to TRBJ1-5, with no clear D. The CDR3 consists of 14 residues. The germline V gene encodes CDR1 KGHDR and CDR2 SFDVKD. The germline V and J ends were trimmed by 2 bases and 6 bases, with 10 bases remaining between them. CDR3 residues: CATSDSSVSQPQHF. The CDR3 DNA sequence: TGTGCCACCAGTGATTCAAGTGTTAGTCAGCCCCAGCATTTT.

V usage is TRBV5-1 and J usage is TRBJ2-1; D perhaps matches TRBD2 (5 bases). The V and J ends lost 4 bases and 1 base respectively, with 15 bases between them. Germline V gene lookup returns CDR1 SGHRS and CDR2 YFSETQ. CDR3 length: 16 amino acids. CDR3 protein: CASSLGGVPSYNEQFF. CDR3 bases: TGCGCCAGCAGCCTCGGAGGAGTTCCTTCCTACAATGAGCAGTTCTTC. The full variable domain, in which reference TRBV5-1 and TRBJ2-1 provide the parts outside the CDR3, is KAGVTQTPRYLIKTRGQQVTLSCSPISGHRSVSWYQQTPGQGLQFLFEYFSETQRNKGNFPGRFSGRQFSNSRSEMNVSTLELGDSALYLCASSLGGVPSYNEQFFGPGTRLTVL.

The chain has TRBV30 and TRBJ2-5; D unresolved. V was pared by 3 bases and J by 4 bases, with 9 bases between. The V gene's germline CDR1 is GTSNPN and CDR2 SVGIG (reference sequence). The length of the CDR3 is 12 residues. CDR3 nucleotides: TGTGCCTGGAGGGCGTCGGGAGAGACCCAGTACTTC. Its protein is CAWRASGETQYF.

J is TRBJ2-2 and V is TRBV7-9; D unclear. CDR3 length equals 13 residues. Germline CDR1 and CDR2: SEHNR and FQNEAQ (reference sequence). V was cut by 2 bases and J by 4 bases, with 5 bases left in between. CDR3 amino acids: CASSLSSTGELFF. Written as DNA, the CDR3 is TGTGCCAGCAGCTTATCCAGCACCGGGGAGCTGTTTTTT. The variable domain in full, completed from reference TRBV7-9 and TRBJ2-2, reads DTGVSQNPRHKITKRGQNVTFRCDPISEHNRLYWYRQTLGQGPEFLTYFQNEAQLEKSRLLSDRFSAERPKGSFSTLEIQRTEQGDSAMYLCASSLSSTGELFFGEGSRLTVL.

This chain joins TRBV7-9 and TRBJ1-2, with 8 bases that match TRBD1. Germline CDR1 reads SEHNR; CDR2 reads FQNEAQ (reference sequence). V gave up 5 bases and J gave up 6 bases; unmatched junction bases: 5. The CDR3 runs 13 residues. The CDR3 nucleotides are TGTGCCAGCAGCATTCAGGGGGCTGATGGCTACACCTTC. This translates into CASSIQGADGYTF.

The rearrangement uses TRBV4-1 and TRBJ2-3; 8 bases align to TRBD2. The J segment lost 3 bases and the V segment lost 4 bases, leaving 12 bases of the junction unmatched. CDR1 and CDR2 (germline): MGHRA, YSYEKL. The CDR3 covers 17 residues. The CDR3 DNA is TGCGCCAGCAGCCTCCGACATAGCGGGGAGGGGACAGATACGCAGTATTTT. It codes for CASSLRHSGEGTDTQYF.